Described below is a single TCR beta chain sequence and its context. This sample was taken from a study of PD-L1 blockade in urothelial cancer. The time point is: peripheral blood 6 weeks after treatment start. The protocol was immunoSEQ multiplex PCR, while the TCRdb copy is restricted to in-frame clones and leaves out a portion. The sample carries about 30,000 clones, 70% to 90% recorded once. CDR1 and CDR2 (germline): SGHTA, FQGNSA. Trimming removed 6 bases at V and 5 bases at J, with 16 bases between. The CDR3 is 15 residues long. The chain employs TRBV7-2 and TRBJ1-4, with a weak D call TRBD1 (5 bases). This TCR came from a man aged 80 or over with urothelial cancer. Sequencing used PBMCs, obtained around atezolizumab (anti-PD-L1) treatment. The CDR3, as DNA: TGTGCCAGCAGGGAGAATGGGGCTGGAAATGAAAAACTGTTTTTT. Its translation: CASRENGAGNEKLFF. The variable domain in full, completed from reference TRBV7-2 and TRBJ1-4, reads GAGVSQSPSNKVTEKGKDVELRCDPISGHTALYWYRQSLGQGLEFLIYFQGNSAPDKSGLPSDRFSAERTGGSVSTLTIQRTQQEDSAVYLCASRENGAGNEKLFFGSGTQLSVL.